These 23 T cell receptor beta chains were all obtained from the same sample, sequenced in a study of human T cells and chemical hapten exposure. TCRdb redid the calling of the RACE reads with MiXCR, one entry per CDR3 protein. The data contain fewer than 300,000 distinct CDR3 sequences, over 8% of them singletons. Documented time point: pre-sensitization, week 0. Treatment here: therapeutic diphenylcyclopropenone sensitization with weekly scalp DPC. Sequences were derived from whole blood, sampled in connection with sensitization to the hapten diphenylcyclopropenone (DPC). The source is a woman in her 40s with alopecia areata. Some clones in this sample may be carry-over from other donors' samples.

The chain uses TRBV24-1 and TRBJ2-1; no clear D. Between the trimmed V and J ends, which lost 4 bases and 7 bases, there was a span of 13 bases. The CDR3 consists of 14 residues. Germline V gene data show CDR1 as KGHDR and CDR2 as SFDVKD. CDR3 protein: CATSEPLGGNEQFF. For the CDR3, the DNA is TGTGCCACCAGTGAGCCCCTCGGTGGGAATGAGCAGTTCTTC.

The gene calls are TRBV7-6 and TRBJ2-5; unclear D gene. Trimming pared 1 base from V and 4 bases from J, leaving 16 bases between. Germline V gene data show CDR1 as SGHVS and CDR2 as FNYEAQ. The CDR3 consists of 16 residues. The CDR3 DNA follows: TGTGCCAGCAGCTTAGGACTTACCCCCAGCCGAGAGACCCAGTACTTC. Protein: CASSLGLTPSRETQYF.

This clonotype was seen a handful of times. V and J are TRBV9 and TRBJ1-3; no clear D gene. Germline V CDR1 and CDR2: SGDLS, YYNGEE. The V end lost 1 base, the J end lost 1 base, and 3 bases lay between the germline ends. This CDR3 spans 13 amino acids. This chain's CDR3 is CASSVSSGNTIYF. DNA for the CDR3: TGTGCCAGCAGCGTATCATCTGGAAACACCATATATTTT.

The chain employs TRBV7-2 and TRBJ2-2; no reliable D call. Looked up from germline, CDR1 is SGHTA and CDR2 is FQGNSA. This CDR3 has 13 residues. Deletions cut 6 bases from V and 0 bases from J, with 5 bases between. In nucleotides, the CDR3 is TGTGCCAGCAGAGGTTCGAACACCGGGGAGCTGTTTTTT. Protein sequence: CASRGSNTGELFF.

This clonotype was picked up many times. The DNA of the CDR3 is TGCAGTGCTAGGGACAGGTATTCACCCCTCCACTTT. Translation: CSARDRYSPLHF. The chain recombines TRBV20-1 with TRBJ1-6; TRBD1 matches 7 bases. V gave up 3 bases and J gave up 8 bases; unmatched junction bases: 1. Germline assignment: CDR1 DFQATT and CDR2 SNEGSKA (reference sequence). The CDR3 spans 12 residues.

This clonotype was counted between two and nine times. The CDR3 reads CASSYGYSTFSYNEQFF. CDR3 nucleotide sequence: TGTGCCAGCAGTTACGGCTATTCTACGTTTTCCTACAATGAGCAGTTCTTC. J is TRBJ2-1 and V is TRBV6-5; D is unclear. Germline V CDR1 and CDR2: MNHEY, SVGAGI. V dropped 2 bases and J dropped 1 base, with 15 bases sitting between them. The CDR3 loop spans 17 amino acids.

This clonotype was recorded a few times. This chain joins TRBV6-2 or TRBV6-3 and TRBJ2-7; 7 bases align to TRBD2. The V and J ends lost 4 bases and 1 base, in that order; junction bases with no gene match: 7. The CDR3 sequence is 15 residues long. Germline V lookup: CDR1 MNHEY, CDR2 SVGEGT. The CDR3 region has the DNA TGTGCCAGCAGTTTCGCGGGAGAAGGATCCTACGAGCAGTACTTC. Its translation: CASSFAGEGSYEQYF.

The chain employs TRBV12-3 or TRBV12-4 and TRBJ2-1, with 10 bases fitting TRBD2. The CDR3 is made up of 16 amino acids. Losses at the gene ends were 5 bases for V and 4 bases for J; bases not matched to a gene: 8. CDR3 nucleotides: TGTGCCAGCAGTCTCCTAGCGGGAGAGATATACAATGAGCAGTTCTTC. This translates into CASSLLAGEIYNEQFF.

This clonotype came up many times. The chain couples TRBV6-2 or TRBV6-3 to TRBJ2-5; D call uncertain. The germline gives CDR1 MNHEY, CDR2 SVGEGT. Trimming removed 2 bases from V and 2 bases from J, with 3 bases in between. This CDR3 is built from 12 residues. The CDR3 loop is CASSYGQETQYF. The CDR3 DNA follows: TGTGCCAGCAGTTACGGGCAAGAGACCCAGTACTTC.

This chain links TRBV2 with TRBJ1-1; 7 nucleotides agree with TRBD1. Germline V lookup: CDR1 SNHLY, CDR2 FYNNEI. The CDR3 is made up of 15 amino acids. Trimming removed 6 bases from V and 2 bases from J; junction bases left unmatched: 9. This chain's CDR3 is CASSRYRGANTEAFF. For the CDR3, the DNA is TGTGCCAGCAGCCGATACAGGGGCGCCAACACTGAAGCTTTCTTT.

The sample holds a few counts of this clonotype. This chain links TRBV28 with TRBJ1-2, with a weak D call TRBD1 (5 bases). The germline gives CDR1 MDHEN, CDR2 SYDVKM. Trimming shortened V by 3 bases and J by 7 bases, and 21 bases separated the two germline ends. The CDR3 extends over 16 amino acids. As DNA, the CDR3 is TGTGCCAGCAGTTTGGCCCTCGCCGGGGGATTCTCTGGCTACACCTTC. Encoded protein: CASSLALAGGFSGYTF.

This clonotype occurred a few times. This chain links TRBV6-5 with TRBJ2-7; D unclear. The CDR3 spans 14 residues. V was clipped by 6 bases and J by 6 bases, with 18 bases between them. Per the germline V gene, CDR1 is MNHEY and CDR2 is SVGAGI. The CDR3 coding sequence is TGTGCCAGCAGCCCCGGGTCCCCTCCTAGCGAGCAGTACTTC. It codes for CASSPGSPPSEQYF.

This clonotype occurred many times. The chain uses TRBV28 and TRBJ1-2; the match to TRBD1 covers 8 bases. This CDR3 region has 14 residues. CDR1 and CDR2 from the germline V gene are MDHEN and SYDVKM. V lost 5 bases and J lost 4; bases outside the gene matches: 6. The CDR3 sequence: CASSGGQVTYGYTF. The CDR3 nucleotides are TGTGCCAGCAGTGGGGGACAGGTCACCTATGGCTACACCTTC.

The genes are TRBV3-1 and TRBJ2-2, with D unclear. The CDR3 is 12 amino acids. Germline V gene sequence: CDR1 LGHDT, CDR2 YNNKEL (reference sequence). V lost 4 bases to trimming and J lost 7 bases, with 7 bases between them. The DNA of the CDR3 is TGTGCCAGCAGCCTTCCGATCGGGGAGCTGTTTTTT. The encoded protein is CASSLPIGELFF.

CDR3 DNA sequence: TGTGCCAGCAGCCTGTACCTTAGCACTAATGAAAAACTGTTTTTT. Translating it yields CASSLYLSTNEKLFF. The rearrangement links TRBV7-9 to TRBJ1-4; D gene ambiguous. Germline lookup yields CDR1 SEHNR and CDR2 FQNEAQ (reference sequence). The CDR3 runs 15 residues. Trimming shortened V by 5 bases and J by 2 bases, and 12 bases separated the two germline ends.

This clonotype has only a few counts. The rearrangement joins TRBV28 to TRBJ2-3; D not certain. V gave up 10 bases and J gave up 2 bases, with 10 bases separating them. Per germline, CDR1 MDHEN and CDR2 SYDVKM. The CDR3 extends over 12 amino acids. The CDR3 protein is CATQRLTDTQYF. In DNA, the CDR3 is TGTGCCACACAACGACTCACAGATACGCAGTATTTT.

This clonotype occurred a few times. This chain connects TRBV6-5 to TRBJ2-1; maybe TRBD2 (6 bases). Between the trimmed V and J ends, which lost 7 bases and 5 bases, there was a span of 12 bases. The germline V gene encodes CDR1 MNHEY and CDR2 SVGAGI. This CDR3 has 13 amino acids. DNA of the CDR3: TGTGCCAGCACCCGTGCGGGACACAATGAGCAGTTCTTC. Translated: CASTRAGHNEQFF.

V gene TRBV25-1 combines with J gene TRBJ2-2; 7 bases are a match to TRBD2. CDR1 MGHDK and CDR2 SYGVNS come from the germline V gene. V shed 3 bases, J shed 3 bases, and the junction held 10 bases outside the gene matches. The CDR3 has 17 residues. CDR3 bases: TGTGCCAGCAGTGAGGTCCGGGAGGCGGGGGACACCGGGGAGCTGTTTTTT. Protein product: CASSEVREAGDTGELFF.

This clonotype was found a few times. CDR3 loop: CASSYQTGPYEQYF. In DNA, the CDR3 is TGTGCCAGCAGTTACCAGACTGGGCCCTACGAGCAGTACTTC. The chain combines TRBV6-5 with TRBJ2-7; D ambiguous. V dropped 2 bases and J dropped 2 bases, with 10 bases sitting between them. The CDR3 has 14 residues. CDR1 MNHEY and CDR2 SVGAGI come from the germline V gene.

The sample holds many counts of this clonotype. The chain combines TRBV20-1 with TRBJ2-3; weak D call: TRBD2 (6 bases). V gave up 3 bases and J gave up 2 bases, with 18 bases separating them. Germline values: CDR1 DFQATT, CDR2 SNEGSKA (reference sequence). This CDR3 spans 16 amino acids. The CDR3 is CSARRSRAGPTDTQYF. The CDR3 region has the DNA TGCAGTGCTAGGAGGTCACGAGCGGGCCCCACAGATACGCAGTATTTT.

The J gene is TRBJ2-7, the V gene TRBV20-1; 10 positions agree with TRBD2. The CDR3 loop spans 12 amino acids. The V gene end was trimmed by 4 bases and the J gene end by 10 bases; junction bases not matched to a gene: 7. Germline lookup yields CDR1 DFQATT and CDR2 SNEGSKA (reference sequence). The CDR3 nucleotides are TGCAGTGCTACTCGGACTAGCGGAAGCCAGTACTTC. Translated: CSATRTSGSQYF.

This clonotype was seen ten or more times. The chain uses TRBV28 and TRBJ2-1; a possible D gene is TRBD1 (6 bases). CDR1 is MDHEN and CDR2 is SYDVKM in the germline V gene. This CDR3 comprises 15 residues. Trimming cost V 3 bases and J 1 base, with 10 bases left between them. CDR3 nucleotide sequence: TGTGCCAGCAGTTTTAGTCAGGGGTCCTACAATGAGCAGTTCTTC. It translates to CASSFSQGSYNEQFF.

This sequence joins TRBV6-4 and TRBJ2-3; TRBD1 is a possible D gene (6 bases). Germline CDR1 reads MRHNA; CDR2 reads SNTAGT. V shed 3 bases and J shed 2 bases, with 9 bases lying between them. The CDR3 is made up of 14 amino acids. In nucleotides, the CDR3 is TGTGCCAGCAGTGAAGGGGGAGCCACAGATACGCAGTATTTT. Amino acids: CASSEGGATDTQYF.